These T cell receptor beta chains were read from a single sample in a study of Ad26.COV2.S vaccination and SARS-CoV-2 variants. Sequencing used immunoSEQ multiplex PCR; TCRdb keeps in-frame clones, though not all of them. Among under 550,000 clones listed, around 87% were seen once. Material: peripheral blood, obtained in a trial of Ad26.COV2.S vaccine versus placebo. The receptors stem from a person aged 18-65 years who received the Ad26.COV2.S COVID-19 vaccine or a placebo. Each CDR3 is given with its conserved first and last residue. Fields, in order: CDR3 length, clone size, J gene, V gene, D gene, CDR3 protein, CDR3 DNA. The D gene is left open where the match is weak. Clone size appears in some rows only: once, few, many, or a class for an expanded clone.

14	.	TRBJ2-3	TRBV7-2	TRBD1	CASSYLDRADTQYF	TGTGCCAGCAGCTACTTGGACAGGGCAGATACGCAGTATTTT
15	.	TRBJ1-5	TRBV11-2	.	CASSLEWGSNQPQHF	TGTGCCAGCAGCTTAGAGTGGGGGAGCAATCAGCCCCAGCATTTT
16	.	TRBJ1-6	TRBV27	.	CASSPLGSSYNSPLHF	TGTGCCAGCAGCCCCCTGGGGAGCTCCTATAATTCACCCCTCCACTTT
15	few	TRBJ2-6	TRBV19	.	CASSILASGANVLTF	TGTGCCAGTAGTATCTTGGCTTCTGGGGCCAACGTCCTGACTTTC
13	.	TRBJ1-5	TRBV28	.	CASSLGYQGSIHF	TGTGCCAGCAGTTTAGGGTATCAGGGATCGATACATTTT
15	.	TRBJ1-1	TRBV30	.	CAWNSPRGLNTEAFF	TGTGCCTGGAACTCCCCCCGGGGGCTAAACACTGAAGCTTTCTTT
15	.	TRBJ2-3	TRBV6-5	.	CASRDSGRSTDTQYF	TGTGCCAGCAGGGATTCCGGGAGAAGCACAGATACGCAGTATTTT
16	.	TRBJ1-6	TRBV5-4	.	CASSLDSSTEFSPLHF	TGTGCCAGCAGCTTAGACAGCTCGACCGAATTTTCACCCCTCCACTTT
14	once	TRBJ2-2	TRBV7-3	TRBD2	CASSLPAGTGELFF	TGTGCCAGCAGCTTACCAGCGGGGACCGGGGAGCTGTTTTTT
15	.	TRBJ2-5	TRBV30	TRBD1	CAWREGQGPHQTQYF	TGTGCCTGGAGGGAGGGACAGGGTCCTCACCAGACCCAGTACTTC
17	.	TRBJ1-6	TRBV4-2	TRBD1	CASSQEGSGGGNSPLHF	TGTGCCAGCAGCCAAGAAGGGTCAGGGGGCGGTAATTCACCCCTCCACTTT
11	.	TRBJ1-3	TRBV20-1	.	CSALVLNTIYF	TGCAGTGCGCTCGTGTTGAACACCATATATTTT
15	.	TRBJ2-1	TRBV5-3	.	CARSLLTRPYNEQFF	TGTGCCAGAAGCTTATTGACTAGACCTTACAATGAGCAGTTCTTC
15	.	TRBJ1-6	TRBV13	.	CASSVKGGIDSPLHF	TGTGCCAGCAGCGTTAAGGGGGGGATCGATTCACCCCTCCACTTT
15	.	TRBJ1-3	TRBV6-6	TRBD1	CASRARGHSGNTIYF	TGTGCCAGCAGAGCCAGGGGGCACTCTGGAAACACCATATATTTT
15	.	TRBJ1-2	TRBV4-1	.	CASSQVARANDGYTF	TGCGCCAGCAGCCAGGTCGCCAGGGCTAATGATGGCTACACCTTC
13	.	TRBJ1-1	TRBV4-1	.	CASSQGTVGEAFF	TGCGCCAGCAGCCAAGGGACAGTGGGTGAAGCTTTCTTT
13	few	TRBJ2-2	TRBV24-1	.	CATTDWATGELFF	TGTGCCACCACGGACTGGGCCACCGGGGAGCTGTTTTTT
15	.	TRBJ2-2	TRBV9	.	CASSVDPFNTGELFF	TGTGCCAGCAGCGTAGACCCCTTTAACACCGGGGAGCTGTTTTTT
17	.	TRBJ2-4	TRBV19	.	CASSIYTVTLAKNIQYF	TGTGCCAGTAGTATCTACACGGTAACCCTAGCCAAAAACATTCAGTACTTC
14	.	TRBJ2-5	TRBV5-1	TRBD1	CASGTGRGQETQYF	TGCGCCAGCGGGACAGGGAGAGGGCAAGAGACCCAGTACTTC
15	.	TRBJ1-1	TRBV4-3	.	CASSPRGDLGSNAFF	TGCGCCAGCAGCCCCCGTGGGGACTTGGGGTCGAATGCTTTCTTT
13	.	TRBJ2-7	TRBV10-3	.	CAISDPGLNEQYF	TGTGCCATCAGTGACCCCGGGTTGAACGAGCAGTACTTC
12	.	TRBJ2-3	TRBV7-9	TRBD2	CASSFREGTQYF	TGTGCCAGCAGCTTCAGGGAGGGTACGCAGTATTTT
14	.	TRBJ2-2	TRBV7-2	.	CASSSSGGSGELFF	TGTGCCAGCAGCTCCTCCGGCGGTTCCGGGGAGCTGTTTTTT
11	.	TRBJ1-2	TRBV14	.	CAIGARNGYTF	TGTGCCATCGGGGCACGGAATGGCTACACCTTC
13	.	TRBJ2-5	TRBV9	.	CASSVGVGETQYF	TGTGCCAGCAGCGTAGGGGTCGGGGAGACCCAGTACTTC
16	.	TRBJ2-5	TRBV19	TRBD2	CATRTSGGVGQETQYF	TGTGCCACCCGGACTAGCGGGGGGGTGGGCCAAGAGACCCAGTACTTC
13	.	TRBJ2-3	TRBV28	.	CASSPLAADTQYF	TGTGCCAGCAGCCCCCTGGCGGCAGATACGCAGTATTTT
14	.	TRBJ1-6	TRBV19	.	CASRGPRYNSPLHF	TGTGCCAGTCGTGGTCCAAGGTATAATTCACCCCTCCACTTT
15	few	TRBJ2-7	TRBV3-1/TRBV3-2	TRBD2	CASSPQPGLNYEQYF	TGTGCCAGCAGCCCGCAACCGGGACTAAACTACGAGCAGTACTTC
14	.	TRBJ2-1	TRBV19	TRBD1	CASSLTGGYNEQFF	TGTGCCAGTAGCCTAACAGGGGGCTACAATGAGCAGTTCTTC
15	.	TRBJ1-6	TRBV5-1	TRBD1	CASSLSQGLHSPLHF	TGCGCCAGCAGCCTATCACAGGGGCTACATTCACCCCTCCACTTT
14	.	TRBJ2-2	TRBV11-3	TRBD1	CASSPRTGSGELFF	TGTGCCAGCAGCCCAAGGACAGGGTCCGGGGAGCTGTTTTTT
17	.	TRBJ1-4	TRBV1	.	CTSSQAALADSNEKLFF	TGCACCAGCAGCCAAGCTGCTTTAGCGGACTCTAATGAAAAACTGTTTTTT
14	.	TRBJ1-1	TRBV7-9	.	CASSTGQSNTEAFF	TGTGCCAGCAGTACCGGACAGAGCAACACTGAAGCTTTCTTT
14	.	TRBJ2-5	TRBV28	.	CASSSNLGGETQYF	TGTGCCAGCAGCTCGAATCTCGGGGGAGAGACCCAGTACTTC
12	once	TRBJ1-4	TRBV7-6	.	CASSPANEKLFF	TGTGCCAGCAGCCCGGCTAATGAAAAACTGTTTTTT
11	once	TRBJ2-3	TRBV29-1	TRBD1	CSVRDRGLQNF	TGCAGCGTTCGGGACAGGGGGCTTCAAAATTTT
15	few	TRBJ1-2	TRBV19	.	CALAPLTELNYGYTF	TGTGCCCTTGCCCCTCTGACAGAACTTAACTATGGCTACACCTTC
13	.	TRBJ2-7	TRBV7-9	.	CASSRGGPGEQYF	TGTGCCAGCAGCCGAGGGGGGCCGGGCGAGCAGTACTTC
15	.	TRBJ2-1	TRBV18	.	CASSPTQGSYNEQFF	TGTGCCAGCTCACCAACCCAGGGCTCCTACAATGAGCAGTTCTTC
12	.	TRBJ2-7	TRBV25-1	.	CASRAGDYEQYF	TGTGCCAGCAGGGCAGGGGACTACGAGCAGTACTTC
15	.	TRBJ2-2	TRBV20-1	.	CSASPLQGNTGELFF	TGCAGTGCTAGTCCCCTCCAAGGGAACACCGGGGAGCTGTTTTTT
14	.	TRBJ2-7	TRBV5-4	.	CASSDLDTTYEQYF	TGTGCCAGCAGCGATTTAGACACAACCTACGAGCAGTACTTC